The 21 T cell receptor beta chains below all came from one sample that was sequenced in a study of blood T cell repertoires in COVID-19. Profiling relied on immunoSEQ multiplex PCR, and the TCRdb table lists in-frame clones only, not all of them. Found here are fewer than 75,000 clones, more than 70% of them singletons; the top ten hold around 6.9%. Sequencing was performed on peripheral blood. The origin of the receptors is a man aged 60 to 75 with active or convalescent COVID-19.

V and J are TRBV18 and TRBJ1-5; D remains unclear. V dropped 2 bases and J dropped 2 bases, with 7 bases sitting between them. The CDR3 sequence is 14 residues long. From germline, CDR1 is KGHSH and CDR2 LQKENI. CDR3 DNA: TGTGCCAGCTCACCATCCAGCGGCAATCAGCCCCAGCATTTT. This translates into CASSPSSGNQPQHF.

The gene calls are TRBV21-1 and TRBJ2-3; the D call of TRBD1 is as the table states it, not checked on the DNA. TRBV21-1 is annotated as a pseudogene. The CDR3 contains 14 residues. CDR3 bases: TGTGCCAGCTTGCAGGGATATAGCACAGATACGCAGTATTTT. The encoded protein is CASLQGYSTDTQYF.

The chain has TRBV18 and TRBJ2-5; D may be TRBD1 (5 bases). V lost 1 base, J lost 4 bases, and 10 bases lay in between. This CDR3 is built from 14 residues. Germline CDR1 and CDR2: KGHSH and LQKENI. The CDR3 reads CASSPLQGTETQYF. In DNA, the CDR3 is TGTGCCAGCTCACCACTTCAGGGAACAGAGACCCAGTACTTC.

The chain joins TRBV3-1 (or the pseudogene TRBV3-2) to TRBJ2-7; D gene ambiguous. This CDR3 region has 15 residues. Trimming removed 3 bases at V and 0 bases at J, with 12 bases between. CDR1 and CDR2 (germline): LGHDT, YNNKEL (reference sequence). The CDR3 loop reads CASSQAVISSYEQYF. In DNA, the CDR3 is TGTGCCAGCAGCCAGGCGGTGATAAGCTCCTACGAGCAGTACTTC.

V and J are TRBV6-5 and TRBJ2-7, with 10 bases aligning to TRBD1. Germline values: CDR1 MNHEY, CDR2 SVGAGI. With V trimmed by 6 bases and J by 6 bases, 8 bases remained unmatched. CDR3 length: 14 amino acids. CDR3 DNA: TGTGCCAGCAGCAACCGGGACAGGGGCGTCGAGCAGTACTTC. Residues: CASSNRDRGVEQYF.

This clone was observed a handful of times. This chain joins TRBV7-9 and TRBJ1-1; no clear D. The CDR3 totals 13 residues. The germline V and J ends were trimmed by 3 bases and 5 bases, with 10 bases remaining between them. CDR1 and CDR2 (germline): SEHNR, FQNEAQ (reference sequence). This CDR3 is CASSFAAGTEAFF. As DNA, the CDR3 is TGTGCCAGCAGCTTCGCAGCGGGAACTGAAGCTTTCTTT.

J is TRBJ2-3 and V is TRBV5-4; 9 positions match TRBD1. Germline trimming cut 4 bases from V and 6 bases from J; bases unmatched to any gene: 9. There are 15 residues in the CDR3. CDR1 and CDR2 (germline): SGHNT, YYREEE (reference sequence). The CDR3 bases are TGTGCCAGCAGCGAGAGGGACAGGGCCTCTGATACGCAGTATTTT. Translating it yields CASSERDRASDTQYF. Full variable domain (outside the CDR3, taken from reference TRBV5-4 and TRBJ2-3): ETGVTQSPTHLIKTRGQQVTLRCSSQSGHNTVSWYQQALGQGPQFIFQYYREEENGRGNFPPRFSGLQFPNYSSELNVNALELDDSALYLCASSERDRASDTQYFGPGTRLTVL.

This chain links TRBV10-1 with TRBJ2-3; TRBD1 is a possible D gene (5 bases). Trimming cost V 3 bases and J 0 bases, with 7 bases left between them. The CDR3 extends over 14 amino acids. Per germline, CDR1 WNHNN and CDR2 SYGVQD (reference sequence). Here the CDR3 reads CASSEGASTDTQYF. The CDR3 bases are TGCGCCAGCAGTGAAGGGGCGAGCACAGATACGCAGTATTTT.

The chain employs TRBV28 and TRBJ2-3; D is unclear. The germline V and J ends were trimmed by 4 bases and 5 bases, with 13 bases remaining between them. Germline assignment: CDR1 MDHEN and CDR2 SYDVKM. The CDR3 has 14 residues. CDR3 residues: CASSSPPLGDTQYF. CDR3 in DNA: TGTGCCAGCAGTTCCCCCCCGCTAGGAGATACGCAGTATTTT. The full variable domain, with the rest looked up from reference TRBV28 and TRBJ2-3, is DVKVTQSSRYLVKRTGEKVFLECVQDMDHENMFWYRQDPGLGLRLIYFSYDVKMKEKGDIPEGYSVSREKKERFSLILESASTNQTSMYLCASSSPPLGDTQYFGPGTRLTVL.

This chain links TRBV5-4 with TRBJ1-1; 7 bases agree with TRBD1. CDR1 is SGHNT, CDR2 YYREEE, per germline (reference sequence). With V trimmed by 0 bases and J by 5 bases, 4 bases remained unmatched. The CDR3 has 14 amino acids. In nucleotides, the CDR3 is TGTGCCAGCAGCTTGGAAGGGGGCAGTACTGAAGCTTTCTTT. Translation: CASSLEGGSTEAFF.

The rearrangement joins TRBV23-1 to TRBJ2-1; TRBD1 aligns across 7 bases. TRBV23-1 is marked as an open reading frame, function uncertain. V shed 6 bases, J shed 2 bases, and the junction held 16 bases outside the gene matches. The CDR3 consists of 18 residues. The CDR3 loop is CASSTPDRANLTYNEQFF. CDR3 sequence (DNA): TGCGCCAGCAGCACTCCCGACAGGGCGAATCTTACCTACAATGAGCAGTTCTTC.

This clone appeared a few times. The rearrangement joins TRBV5-1 to TRBJ1-3; maybe TRBD1 (5 bases). V was shortened by 4 bases and J by 3 bases, with 17 bases between the two germline ends. CDR3 size: 16 residues. The germline V gene has CDR1 SGHRS and CDR2 YFSETQ. CDR3 in DNA: TGCGCCAGCAGCCTCCTGGCAGGGCCATTTGGAAACACCATATATTTT. Protein: CASSLLAGPFGNTIYF.

This clone was found a few times. The rearrangement uses TRBV7-2 and TRBJ2-3, with 11 positions matching TRBD1. Unmatched junction bases numbered 6, after V lost 7 bases and J lost 6 bases. This CDR3 contains 14 residues. Germline V CDR1 and CDR2: SGHTA, FQGNSA. This CDR3 is CASTGTGGWDTQYF. The CDR3 DNA sequence: TGTGCCAGCACCGGGACAGGGGGTTGGGATACGCAGTATTTT.

The rearrangement uses TRBV6-2 or TRBV6-3 and TRBJ1-2; 9 bases match TRBD1. The CDR3 totals 14 residues. In germline, CDR1 is MNHEY, CDR2 SVGEGT. Unmatched junction bases numbered 9, after V lost 6 bases and J lost 7 bases. CDR3 nucleotide sequence: TGTGCCAGCAGCTCCCCACGGACAGGGGTTGGCTACACCTTC. Its translation: CASSSPRTGVGYTF.

The V and J genes are TRBV3-1 (or the pseudogene TRBV3-2) and TRBJ1-6; 11 bases agree with TRBD1. The CDR3 covers 17 residues. Germline V lookup: CDR1 LGHDT, CDR2 YNNKEL (reference sequence). V shed 4 bases and J 5 bases; nucleotides not matched to a gene: 7. In nucleotides, the CDR3 is TGTGCCAGCAGCCCTAGGGACAGGGGGAATAATAATTCACCCCTCCACTTT. Its translation is CASSPRDRGNNNSPLHF.

About this clone: The identical CDR3 is also encoded by other nucleotide sequences in the sample. The rearrangement uses TRBV6-6 and TRBJ1-5; D is possibly TRBD1 (5 bases). Per the germline V gene, CDR1 is MNHNY and CDR2 is SVGAGI (reference sequence). This CDR3 spans 14 amino acids. Trimming cost V 0 bases and J 6 bases, with 9 bases left between them. The CDR3 DNA sequence: TGTGCCAGCAGTTACTCTGGGGGGAGTCAGCCCCAGCATTTT. This sequence encodes CASSYSGGSQPQHF.

This rearrangement joins TRBV24-1 to TRBJ2-1, with D perhaps matching TRBD1 (6 bases). Trimming removed 5 bases from V and 12 bases from J, with 16 bases in between. The germline gives CDR1 KGHDR, CDR2 SFDVKD. The CDR3 loop spans 13 amino acids. The CDR3: CATSGTAGTRQFF. The CDR3 coding sequence is TGTGCCACCAGTGGGACAGCCGGGACAAGGCAGTTCTTC.

The chain links TRBV20-1 to TRBJ1-1, with 10 bases lining up with TRBD1. Trimming cost V 3 bases and J 5 bases; bases outside gene matches: 9. The CDR3 length is 15 residues. The germline gives CDR1 DFQATT, CDR2 SNEGSKA (reference sequence). CDR3 loop: CSASSGTGEGTEAFF. As DNA, the CDR3 is TGCAGTGCTAGTTCCGGGACAGGGGAAGGTACTGAAGCTTTCTTT.

V gene TRBV19 combines with J gene TRBJ1-1, with TRBD1 matching 7 bases. Germline lookup yields CDR1 LNHDA and CDR2 SQIVND (reference sequence). The V and J ends lost 5 bases and 1 base, in that order; junction bases with no gene match: 7. The CDR3 runs to 15 residues. CDR3 bases: TGTGCCAGTAGTCTAAGAACAGGGGCGAACACTGAAGCTTTCTTT. It specifies CASSLRTGANTEAFF. Filled out from reference TRBV19 and TRBJ1-1, the complete variable domain reads DGGITQSPKYLFRKEGQNVTLSCEQNLNHDAMYWYRQDPGQGLRLIYYSQIVNDFQKGDIAEGYSVSREKKESFPLTVTSAQKNPTAFYLCASSLRTGANTEAFFGQGTRLTVV.

This chain joins TRBV3-1 (or the pseudogene TRBV3-2) and TRBJ2-4; 8 positions match TRBD2. The V gene end was trimmed by 0 bases and the J gene end by 0 bases; junction bases not matched to a gene: 1. Germline CDR1 reads LGHDT; CDR2 reads YNNKEL (reference sequence). The CDR3 runs 16 residues. The CDR3 DNA follows: TGTGCCAGCAGCCAAGAGAGCGGGGGAGCCAAAAACATTCAGTACTTC. It specifies CASSQESGGAKNIQYF.

The V and J genes are TRBV12-3 or TRBV12-4 and TRBJ1-1, with 8 bases lining up with TRBD1. V was pared by 8 bases and J by 4 bases, with 3 bases of the junction left unmatched. This CDR3 has 12 amino acids. CDR3 nucleotides: TGTGCCAGCCAAACAGGGGGCACTGAAGCTTTCTTT. As protein: CASQTGGTEAFF.